These T cell receptor beta chains were read from a single sample in a study of neoadjuvant nivolumab and ipilimumab in lung cancer. Generated by immunoSEQ multiplex PCR, the TCRdb table keeps only in-frame clones and is missing some. The table has a few thousand clones, roughly 89% seen once. The sample was blood, taken after neoadjuvant nivolumab, alone or with ipilimumab, at or shortly before surgery. The receptors were gathered from an adult with non-small cell lung cancer. Some clones in this sample may be carry-over from other donors' samples. Each CDR3 is given with its conserved first and last residue. A D gene is named only where the DNA matches it firmly. Expanded clones get a size class; other rows say once, few or many, or leave the size out.

CDR3 length: 15
D gene: -
clone size: -
J gene: TRBJ1-3
V gene: TRBV5-6
CDR3 protein: CASSGQSRSGNTIYF

CDR3 length: 16
D gene: -
clone size: -
J gene: TRBJ2-5
V gene: TRBV6-5
CDR3 protein: CASSYSGRLGEETQYF

CDR3 length: 13
D gene: TRBD1
clone size: -
J gene: TRBJ1-4
V gene: TRBV30
CDR3 protein: CACLRDRGEKLFF

CDR3 length: 13
D gene: -
clone size: -
J gene: TRBJ2-5
V gene: TRBV18
CDR3 protein: CASSPFGAETQYF

CDR3 length: 17
D gene: TRBD1
clone size: -
J gene: TRBJ2-4
V gene: TRBV9
CDR3 protein: CASSVRTGLDAKNIQYF

CDR3 length: 16
D gene: TRBD2
clone size: -
J gene: TRBJ2-1
V gene: TRBV5-1
CDR3 protein: CASSRLAGVGYNEQFF

CDR3 length: 14
D gene: TRBD2
clone size: -
J gene: TRBJ2-5
V gene: TRBV5-1
CDR3 protein: CASSSGLVQETQYF

CDR3 length: 15
D gene: TRBD1
clone size: -
J gene: TRBJ1-1
V gene: TRBV9
CDR3 protein: CASSVGGQANTEAFF

CDR3 length: 16
D gene: TRBD2
clone size: -
J gene: TRBJ2-7
V gene: TRBV7-2
CDR3 protein: CASSLVFAREASEQYF

CDR3 length: 12
D gene: -
clone size: -
J gene: TRBJ2-5
V gene: TRBV6-5
CDR3 protein: CASSYRGKTQYF

CDR3 length: 14
D gene: TRBD1
clone size: -
J gene: TRBJ1-2
V gene: TRBV29-1
CDR3 protein: CSVDPGGVGYGYTF

CDR3 length: 12
D gene: -
clone size: -
J gene: TRBJ1-3
V gene: TRBV30
CDR3 protein: CAWKASGNTIYF

CDR3 length: 15
D gene: TRBD2
clone size: -
J gene: TRBJ2-2
V gene: TRBV7-3
CDR3 protein: CASSLYGRATGELFF

CDR3 length: 17
D gene: TRBD1
clone size: -
J gene: TRBJ2-2
V gene: TRBV18
CDR3 protein: CASSPRAGGTNTGELFF

CDR3 length: 15
D gene: -
clone size: -
J gene: TRBJ1-1
V gene: TRBV25-1
CDR3 protein: CASSEPETPNTEAFF

CDR3 length: 14
D gene: -
clone size: -
J gene: TRBJ2-1
V gene: TRBV10-3
CDR3 protein: CAISGRDIDNEQFF

CDR3 length: 17
D gene: TRBD2
clone size: -
J gene: TRBJ2-7
V gene: TRBV7-9
CDR3 protein: CASSLGEGTSEKYEQYF

CDR3 length: 15
D gene: TRBD1
clone size: -
J gene: TRBJ1-4
V gene: TRBV18
CDR3 protein: CASSPSGGRNEKLFF

CDR3 length: 15
D gene: TRBD2
clone size: -
J gene: TRBJ2-5
V gene: TRBV7-9
CDR3 protein: CASSLTSGRGETQYF

CDR3 length: 13
D gene: -
clone size: -
J gene: TRBJ2-7
V gene: TRBV28
CDR3 protein: CASSTGPSYEQYF

CDR3 length: 13
D gene: -
clone size: -
J gene: TRBJ1-1
V gene: TRBV7-3
CDR3 protein: CASSPTRATEAFF

CDR3 length: 14
D gene: -
clone size: -
J gene: TRBJ2-2
V gene: TRBV10-3
CDR3 protein: CAISENRNTGELFF

CDR3 length: 13
D gene: -
clone size: -
J gene: TRBJ2-7
V gene: TRBV11-1
CDR3 protein: CASSLIWSHEQYF

CDR3 length: 13
D gene: -
clone size: -
J gene: TRBJ1-2
V gene: TRBV29-1
CDR3 protein: CSVEDRNNYGYTF

CDR3 length: 15
D gene: -
clone size: -
J gene: TRBJ1-2
V gene: TRBV5-6
CDR3 protein: CASSFGPGQPYGYTF

CDR3 length: 13
D gene: -
clone size: once
J gene: TRBJ2-2
V gene: TRBV11-1
CDR3 protein: CASSPRGPGELFF

CDR3 length: 12
D gene: -
clone size: -
J gene: TRBJ2-3
V gene: TRBV29-1
CDR3 protein: CSVEPGADTQYF

CDR3 length: 12
D gene: -
clone size: -
J gene: TRBJ1-2
V gene: TRBV29-1
CDR3 protein: CSVAGLRDGYTF

CDR3 length: 13
D gene: -
clone size: -
J gene: TRBJ2-1
V gene: TRBV11-2
CDR3 protein: CASSPGSYNEQFF

CDR3 length: 15
D gene: -
clone size: -
J gene: TRBJ2-5
V gene: TRBV25-1
CDR3 protein: CASSEPKGQGETQYF

CDR3 length: 13
D gene: TRBD1
clone size: once
J gene: TRBJ1-5
V gene: TRBV11-3
CDR3 protein: CASSQQGNQPQHF

CDR3 length: 16
D gene: TRBD2
clone size: -
J gene: TRBJ2-7
V gene: TRBV19
CDR3 protein: CASSSGLAEGVYEQYF

CDR3 length: 12
D gene: -
clone size: -
J gene: TRBJ2-7
V gene: TRBV21-1
CDR3 protein: CASTSDNYEQYF

CDR3 length: 15
D gene: TRBD2
clone size: once
J gene: TRBJ2-1
V gene: TRBV5-1
CDR3 protein: CASSSGGLPGNEQFF

CDR3 length: 14
D gene: TRBD1
clone size: once
J gene: TRBJ1-5
V gene: TRBV7-2
CDR3 protein: CASSPRQGYQPQHF

CDR3 length: 15
D gene: -
clone size: -
J gene: TRBJ2-2
V gene: TRBV5-1
CDR3 protein: CASSFLGANTGELFF

CDR3 length: 12
D gene: -
clone size: -
J gene: TRBJ2-2
V gene: TRBV9
CDR3 protein: CASSVDTGELFF

CDR3 length: 15
D gene: -
clone size: -
J gene: TRBJ2-1
V gene: TRBV11-3
CDR3 protein: CASSLVAVSYNEQFF

CDR3 length: 11
D gene: -
clone size: -
J gene: TRBJ1-1
V gene: TRBV6-6
CDR3 protein: CASTRNTEAFF

CDR3 length: 12
D gene: -
clone size: -
J gene: TRBJ1-1
V gene: TRBV6-1
CDR3 protein: CASSEQGGEAFF

CDR3 length: 14
D gene: -
clone size: -
J gene: TRBJ2-7
V gene: TRBV5-1
CDR3 protein: CASSFSTGSYEQYF

CDR3 length: 15
D gene: -
clone size: once
J gene: TRBJ2-7
V gene: TRBV5-1
CDR3 protein: CASSLAQGHSYEQYF

CDR3 length: 13
D gene: -
clone size: -
J gene: TRBJ1-2
V gene: TRBV15
CDR3 protein: CATSREQHYGYTF

CDR3 length: 13
D gene: -
clone size: -
J gene: TRBJ2-1
V gene: TRBV4-1
CDR3 protein: CASSQVGLTGQFF

CDR3 length: 14
D gene: -
clone size: -
J gene: TRBJ2-7
V gene: TRBV19
CDR3 protein: CASSIQGGRYEQYF

CDR3 length: 15
D gene: TRBD2
clone size: -
J gene: TRBJ2-1
V gene: TRBV11-2
CDR3 protein: CASSMGTSGNNEQFF

CDR3 length: 14
D gene: TRBD1
clone size: -
J gene: TRBJ2-5
V gene: TRBV4-1
CDR3 protein: CASSQGTGRETQYF

CDR3 length: 14
D gene: -
clone size: -
J gene: TRBJ2-5
V gene: TRBV15
CDR3 protein: CATSRDLGSETQYF

CDR3 length: 14
D gene: TRBD1
clone size: -
J gene: TRBJ2-5
V gene: TRBV2
CDR3 protein: CASSAGTGGQTQYF

CDR3 length: 12
D gene: -
clone size: -
J gene: TRBJ2-1
V gene: TRBV11-2
CDR3 protein: CASSLQGNEQFF

CDR3 length: 11
D gene: -
clone size: -
J gene: TRBJ2-7
V gene: TRBV20-1
CDR3 protein: CSARTSYGQYF

CDR3 length: 21
D gene: TRBD2
clone size: -
J gene: TRBJ2-2
V gene: TRBV15
CDR3 protein: CATSVRTGLAGGPKSRGELFF